These T cell receptor beta chains were read from a single sample in a study of T cells in narcolepsy. TCRdb keeps only in-frame clones here, not all; method: immunoSEQ multiplex PCR. The sample holds 30,000 to 40,000 clones, 81% seen once. The material sequenced was memory (CD45RA-) CD4+ T cells from blood. Receptor source: a human donor in good health. The CDR3 runs from the conserved cysteine through the conserved F or W. D genes are given only for firm matches. Clone size is given for some rows only: seen once, a few or many times, or a class if the clone is expanded.

v_call	d_call	clone_size	j_call	cdr3_nt	cdr3_aa
TRBV10-3	TRBD2	NA	TRBJ2-7	TGTGCCATCAGTGAGGAACGTCATGCTAGCGGGAAATACGAGCAGTACTTC	CAISEERHASGKYEQYF
TRBV7-2	TRBD2	NA	TRBJ2-3	TGTGCCAGCAGCTTACGGGGGACTAGCGGGAGTTCAACAGATACGCAGTATTTT	CASSLRGTSGSSTDTQYF
TRBV23-1	TRBD2	NA	TRBJ2-2	TGCGCCAGCAGTCATCGGGGGGACGATCAAACCGGGGAGCTGTTTTTT	CASSHRGDDQTGELFF
TRBV6-1	TRBD2	NA	TRBJ2-7	TGTGCCAGCATTTCGTGGCTAGCGGGAGTATCCGAGCAGTACTTC	CASISWLAGVSEQYF
TRBV11-1	TRBD2	few	TRBJ2-7	TGTGCCAGCAGCTCGGGACTAATCCTCTACGAGCAGTACTTC	CASSSGLILYEQYF
TRBV12-5	NA	few	TRBJ1-2	TGTGCTAGTGGGGAATACAGGAACGGCTACACCTTC	CASGEYRNGYTF
TRBV27	TRBD1	NA	TRBJ2-7	TGTGCCAGCAGTTTTCGGGACAGGAGTTACGGGCAGTACTTC	CASSFRDRSYGQYF
TRBV5-4	NA	NA	TRBJ2-5	TGTGCCAGCAGCTTGGGGCGGGCGGGAGAGACCCAGTACTTC	CASSLGRAGETQYF
TRBV2	NA	once	TRBJ1-1	TGTGCCAGCAGTAAAATTTGGGGGCGATCTGAAGCTTTCTTT	CASSKIWGRSEAFF
TRBV7-3	TRBD1	NA	TRBJ1-2	TGTGCCAGCAGCCTAACGGGACAGGCCCTAGCTAACTATGGCTACACCTTC	CASSLTGQALANYGYTF
TRBV2	NA	NA	TRBJ1-3	TGTGCCAGCAGTGCAGGGTTGATGGGGAACACCATATATTTT	CASSAGLMGNTIYF
TRBV7-2	NA	NA	TRBJ2-5	TGTGCCAGCAGCTTACAAGGGAGCAGAGAGACCCAGTACTTC	CASSLQGSRETQYF
TRBV5-1	TRBD1	NA	TRBJ1-1	TGCGCCAGCAACCGGGACAGCGCTGAAGCTTTCTTT	CASNRDSAEAFF
TRBV18	NA	NA	TRBJ2-5	TGTGCCAGCTCACCTCCGCAACTACCACATGGAGAGACCCAGTACTTC	CASSPPQLPHGETQYF
TRBV7-9	NA	NA	TRBJ2-1	TGTGCCAGCAGCTTCCAAGGGAACTACAATGAGCAGTTCTTC	CASSFQGNYNEQFF
TRBV19	NA	NA	TRBJ2-1	TGTGCCAGTACCCCCTCCGCGGACCGAGGGAAACACAATGAGCAGTTCTTC	CASTPSADRGKHNEQFF
TRBV25-1	NA	NA	TRBJ1-3	TGTGCCACCCAACCTAGGTCTGGAAACACCATATATTTT	CATQPRSGNTIYF
TRBV5-4	NA	NA	TRBJ2-3	TGTGCCAGCAGCCGAGGAGGCTTCACAGATACGCAGTATTTT	CASSRGGFTDTQYF
TRBV7-2	NA	NA	TRBJ1-1	TGTGCCAGCGGCCGTGAAAGGACCACTGAAGCTTTCTTT	CASGRERTTEAFF
TRBV27	NA	NA	TRBJ2-7	TGTGCCAGCAGTTTATCGGAGGTTTCGGGCGAGCAGTACTTC	CASSLSEVSGEQYF
TRBV2	NA	NA	TRBJ2-7	TGTGCCGGTAGGGACGGCCGGGACGAGCAGTACTTC	CAGRDGRDEQYF
TRBV5-1	NA	NA	TRBJ2-2	TGCGCCAGCAGCTTGGACGTGGGAGGGAACACCGGGGAGCTGTTTTTT	CASSLDVGGNTGELFF
TRBV6-5	NA	NA	TRBJ1-4	TGTGCCAGCAGGATGACTATAATTAATGAAAAACTGTTTTTT	CASRMTIINEKLFF
TRBV6-1	NA	NA	TRBJ2-3	TGTGCCAGCAGTATCGGGACCCAAAGGAAGGATACGCAGTATTTT	CASSIGTQRKDTQYF
TRBV7-9	NA	NA	TRBJ2-7	TGTGCCAGCAGCTTAGCGCAAAGTCTCTCCGAGCAGTACTTC	CASSLAQSLSEQYF
TRBV2	TRBD2	NA	TRBJ2-7	TGTGCCAGCAGTCCCGGGACTAGCTCCGAGCAGTACTTC	CASSPGTSSEQYF
TRBV7-9	TRBD2	NA	TRBJ2-5	TGTGCCAGCAGCTCTACCCGGGACTACAATATCCGGGGTCAAGAGACCCAGTACTTC	CASSSTRDYNIRGQETQYF
TRBV13	NA	NA	TRBJ2-7	TGTGCCAGCAGCTTAGGTAGGGCGAATGACGAGCAGTACTTC	CASSLGRANDEQYF
TRBV11-2	NA	NA	TRBJ2-7	TGTGCCAGCAGCCCAGCCACGTATTACGAGCAGTACTTC	CASSPATYYEQYF
TRBV5-6	NA	NA	TRBJ2-6	TGTGCCAGCAACGTACTAGACTCTGGGGCCAACGTCCTGACTTTC	CASNVLDSGANVLTF
TRBV2	NA	once	TRBJ2-1	TGTGCCAGCAGTGAATCAGTCGGGGGGCAAAGGGAGCAGTTCTTC	CASSESVGGQREQFF
TRBV10-1	NA	NA	TRBJ1-3	TGCGCCAGCACTGGGGGCTCTGGAAACACCATATATTTT	CASTGGSGNTIYF
TRBV5-1	NA	NA	TRBJ2-4	TGCGCCAGCAGCTTGCCCTCTCCGGCCAAAAACATTCAGTACTTC	CASSLPSPAKNIQYF
TRBV6-1	TRBD1	NA	TRBJ1-1	TGTGCCAGCGGGAATCGACAGGGTGTCACTGAAGCTTTCTTT	CASGNRQGVTEAFF
TRBV5-1	TRBD1	NA	TRBJ2-7	TGCGCCAGCAGCAAATGGACAGGGGCAGACGAGCAGTACTTC	CASSKWTGADEQYF
TRBV6-5	NA	NA	TRBJ2-3	TGTGCCAGCAGTTACTCGGCGAATGGGGATACGCAGTATTTT	CASSYSANGDTQYF
TRBV5-6	NA	NA	TRBJ1-5	TGTGCCAGCAGCTTGTCAACGACTTGGGGCAATCAGCCCCAGCATTTT	CASSLSTTWGNQPQHF
TRBV5-1	NA	NA	TRBJ1-1	TGCGCCAGCAGCTTGGGGTCTGGGTTCACTGAAGCTTTCTTT	CASSLGSGFTEAFF
TRBV4-2	NA	once	TRBJ2-1	TGTGCCAGCAGCCAAGTAGGGGGGACTACCATTATTTACAATGAGCAGTTCTTC	CASSQVGGTTIIYNEQFF
TRBV5-6	NA	once	TRBJ2-7	TGTGCCAGCAGCTTGGGGCAGAGAAGTAACGAGCAGTACTTC	CASSLGQRSNEQYF
TRBV18	NA	NA	TRBJ2-1	TGTGCCAGCTCCCTTGGTGGGAGCTATGAGCAGTTCTTC	CASSLGGSYEQFF
TRBV5-4	NA	NA	TRBJ1-2	TGTGCCAGCAGCGCAGGACAGATTTATGGCTACACCTTC	CASSAGQIYGYTF
TRBV27	NA	NA	TRBJ2-1	TGTGCCAGCAGTTTGCGCCGGACCACGGAGGGCAATGAGCAGTTCTTC	CASSLRRTTEGNEQFF
TRBV7-2	NA	NA	TRBJ2-2	TGTGCCAGCAGCCGCGGGACAGCTAACACCGGGGAGCTGTTTTTT	CASSRGTANTGELFF
TRBV19	NA	NA	TRBJ2-2	TGTGCCAGTAGTATAGAACAGGGTCGCACCGGGGAGCTGTTTTTT	CASSIEQGRTGELFF
TRBV19	NA	NA	TRBJ1-3	TGTGCCAGTAGTGCTGGACGGAGCTCTGGAAACACCATATATTTT	CASSAGRSSGNTIYF
TRBV6-6	NA	few	TRBJ2-7	TGTGCCAGCAGTTACTTAGGCGGCGAGCAGTACTTC	CASSYLGGEQYF
TRBV11-2	NA	NA	TRBJ1-6	TGTGCCAGCAGCTCCCCCTATTCACCCCTCCACTTT	CASSSPYSPLHF
TRBV30	TRBD1	NA	TRBJ1-5	TGTGCCTGGAGTGGGGGACAGGGAGGTCAGCCCCAGCATTTT	CAWSGGQGGQPQHF
TRBV6-1	TRBD1	NA	TRBJ1-2	TGTGCCAGCCCAGGGGGCGGTGGCTATGGCTACGCCTTC	CASPGGGGYGYAF
TRBV5-1	TRBD2	NA	TRBJ2-7	TGCGCCAGCAGCTTGGGTAGCGGGGGGACCTCCTACGAGCAGTACTTC	CASSLGSGGTSYEQYF